A single T cell receptor beta chain is shown here with its context. Its antigen is unidentified. Clones were read by immunoSEQ multiplex PCR, and TCRdb kept only the in-frame ones, dropping some. The profile shows approximately 70,000 clones, about 88% of them singletons. This entry comes from a study of OX40 agonist ivuxolimab in advanced cancers. About the research overall: Cohort: around 83% men, mean age 60, aged roughly 23 to 79. Points from the study as a whole: Partial responders dosed at 0.1-3.0 mg/kg displayed clonal expansion ranking among the lowest. Clonal expansion by week 6 occurred in CD4+ and CD8+ blood T cells (at 0.1 to 3.0 mg/kg). Low levels of normalized T-cell clonal expansion also appeared in some nonresponders.

Germline V gene lookup returns CDR1 SGHTA and CDR2 FQGNSA. The CDR3 is 13 residues long. The V and J ends lost 5 bases and 6 bases respectively, with 11 bases between them. This receptor was obtained from an adult with an advanced solid tumor such as melanoma, head and neck, liver or kidney cancer. The sequencing here drew on CD4+ or CD8+ T cells sorted from blood, taken in a trial of the OX40 agonist ivuxolimab. The chain combines TRBV7-2 with TRBJ2-1; D is possibly TRBD1 (5 bases). DNA for the CDR3: TGTGCCAGCAGCCCCGACAGACGCAATGAGCAGTTCTTC. Translated, it gives CASSPDRRNEQFF.